Listed below are T cell receptor beta chains from one sample, sequenced in a study of control samples from healthy donors and cancer patients. The data were produced by immunoSEQ multiplex PCR, yet TCRdb's version contains in-frame clones alone and is incomplete. The data hold about 95,000 clones, with around 89% observed a single time. Sequenced material: blood. Source of these receptors: a woman in her seventies in good health. CDR3s include the opening cysteine and the closing phenylalanine or tryptophan. The D gene is left open where the match is weak.

v_call	d_call	cdr3_aa
TRBV5-1	.	CASSFREQNYGYTF
TRBV29-1	.	CSVAYSFQETQYF
TRBV7-2	TRBD2	CASSLNGGRSSYEQYF
TRBV21-1	.	CASSKVWRAESYEQYF
TRBV18	.	CASSTGYNSPLHF
TRBV29-1	TRBD1	CSVGVTGGTEAFF
TRBV25-1	.	CASSEWGAPSYEQYF
TRBV19	TRBD1	CASSANSGTGNTEAFF
TRBV27	.	CASSFERWGSTDTQYF
TRBV7-9	TRBD1	CASSSAGTGGADGYTF
TRBV7-3	.	CASSAGGGYGYTF
TRBV30	.	CACRSTVDEKLFF
TRBV2	.	CASRSSGNTIYF
TRBV19	.	CASSIGDRPGNQPQHF
TRBV18	TRBD1	CASSPSLGTGGKDTQYF
TRBV6-6	.	CASSYDSNYGYTF
TRBV3-1/TRBV3-2	.	CASRVGGAVGNTIYF
TRBV20-1	.	CSASTGVSNQPQHF
TRBV11-3	TRBD2	CASSWTSEGGTQYF
TRBV6-6	TRBD1	CASSYLGQGGNQPQHF
TRBV30	TRBD1	CAWDRTGLYEQYF
TRBV3-1/TRBV3-2	.	CASSQRRTDPIGYGYTF
TRBV3-1/TRBV3-2	.	CASSQDSTYEQYF
TRBV13	.	CASSFVGRTGTEAFF
TRBV5-1	TRBD2	CASSSSGGSYEQYF
TRBV6-6	.	CASSAGVNTEAFF
TRBV2	.	CASRRVGSGTEAFF
TRBV19	.	CASKSQEMNTGELFF
TRBV29-1	.	CSVEDARGHQETQYF
TRBV6-5	.	CASSYASKIWDTEAFF
TRBV6-2/TRBV6-3	.	CASSRSMLRLASYEQYF
TRBV6-5	.	CASSITQGRGNTIYF
TRBV27	.	CASSLLGGVGEQYF